These 27 T cell receptor beta chains were sequenced from one sample in a study of Ad26.COV2.S vaccination and SARS-CoV-2 variants. Data came from immunoSEQ multiplex PCR; TCRdb stores just in-frame clones and leaves some out. Among approximately 300,000 clones listed, around 81% were seen once. Treatment described: about 20 received Ad26.COV2.S at low or high dose, single or two shots; a few received placebo; per-sample allocation not given. Collection of the samples took place on day 63 after the first injection of vaccine or placebo. Sequences were derived from peripheral blood, sampled in a trial of Ad26.COV2.S vaccine versus placebo. These receptors were taken from a person aged 18 to 65 who received the Ad26.COV2.S COVID-19 vaccine or a placebo.

The chain is built from TRBV5-1 and TRBJ1-1; D is ambiguous. V was shortened by 1 base and J by 5 bases, with 18 bases between the two germline ends. CDR3 length: 16 residues. In germline, CDR1 is SGHRS, CDR2 YFSETQ. In DNA form, the CDR3 reads TGCGCCAGCAGCTTGATTTCGTCCGTGAGCGGGACTGAAGCTTTCTTT. Translation gives CASSLISSVSGTEAFF.

The V gene is TRBV28, the J gene TRBJ1-2; D gene ambiguous. Trimming shortened V by 8 bases and J by 7 bases, and 14 bases separated the two germline ends. The germline V gene has CDR1 MDHEN and CDR2 SYDVKM. The CDR3 totals 12 residues. Here the CDR3 DNA reads TGTGCCAGCGGGGAACAAAAGCTTGGCTACACCTTC. Protein sequence: CASGEQKLGYTF.

This sequence joins TRBV2 and TRBJ2-1; D remains ambiguous. Germline loops: CDR1 SNHLY, CDR2 FYNNEI. CDR3 size: 13 residues. V was cut by 1 base and J by 10 bases, with 11 bases left in between. The CDR3 DNA is TGTGCCAGCAGTGAAGAGACGGCGAGGGAGCAGTTCTTC. Protein: CASSEETAREQFF. Filled out from reference TRBV2 and TRBJ2-1, the complete variable domain reads EPEVTQTPSHQVTQMGQEVILRCVPISNHLYFYWYRQILGQKVEFLVSFYNNEISEKSEIFDDQFSVERPDGSNFTLKIRSTKLEDSAMYFCASSEETAREQFFGPGTRLTVL.

This clone was observed a single time. This rearrangement joins TRBV3-1 (or the pseudogene TRBV3-2) to TRBJ2-3; 7 bases fit TRBD1. Germline V gives CDR1 LGHDT, CDR2 YNNKEL (reference sequence). The CDR3 is made up of 15 amino acids. J lost 2 bases, V lost 5 bases, and 7 bases had no gene match. The CDR3 nucleotides are TGTGCCAGCAGCGCCCGGGACAGCCTCACAGATACGCAGTATTTT. This translates into CASSARDSLTDTQYF.

This clone is a singleton in its sample. This sequence joins TRBV28 and TRBJ2-5; no reliable D call. V was cut by 3 bases and J by 1 base, with 3 bases left in between. There are 12 residues in the CDR3. The germline V gene has CDR1 MDHEN and CDR2 SYDVKM. CDR3: CASSFIQETQYF. The DNA of the CDR3 is TGTGCCAGCAGTTTTATCCAAGAGACCCAGTACTTC.

The chain recombines TRBV7-8 with TRBJ2-7; 10 nucleotides match TRBD2. Germline V gene sequence: CDR1 SGHVS, CDR2 FQNEAQ. CDR3 length: 16 amino acids. V dropped 7 bases and J dropped 7; count of bases not matched to a gene: 16. The CDR3 coding sequence is TGTGCCAGCACCCTCCCCAGCGGGGGGGCCTTGGGAGAGCAGTACTTC. Translation gives CASTLPSGGALGEQYF.

V and J are TRBV19 and TRBJ1-5; D might be TRBD1 (5 bases). The germline V gene has CDR1 LNHDA and CDR2 SQIVND (reference sequence). CDR3 length: 17 amino acids. V lost 3 bases, J lost 0 bases, and 15 bases lay in between. CDR3 coding DNA: TGTGCCAGTAGTATTGATGGGGGGATATATAGCAATCAGCCCCAGCATTTT. This codes for CASSIDGGIYSNQPQHF.

The chain is built from TRBV7-6 and TRBJ1-5; TRBD1 matches 9 bases. This CDR3 comprises 16 residues. V shed 1 base and J 7 bases; nucleotides not matched to a gene: 8. Looked up from germline, CDR1 is SGHVS and CDR2 is FNYEAQ. The CDR3 protein is CASSLETGGAEQPQHF. CDR3 DNA: TGTGCCAGCAGCTTAGAAACAGGGGGCGCGGAACAGCCCCAGCATTTT.

The rearrangement joins TRBV5-6 to TRBJ1-2; D is ambiguous. In germline, CDR1 is SGHDT, CDR2 YYEEEE. V lost 0 bases to trimming and J lost 1 base, with 10 bases between them. CDR3 length: 15 residues. The CDR3 reads CASSLVMGDNYGYTF. In DNA form, the CDR3 reads TGTGCCAGCAGCTTGGTAATGGGTGATAACTATGGCTACACCTTC.

The chain has TRBV11-3 and TRBJ2-5; no clear D gene. The CDR3 consists of 14 residues. Trimming left V 1 base short and J 4 bases short, with 10 bases between. Germline lookup yields CDR1 SGHNT and CDR2 YENEEA. The CDR3 coding sequence is TGTGCCAGCAGCTTAGTTCCTAGAGGAGAGACCCAGTACTTC. It translates to CASSLVPRGETQYF.

This sequence joins TRBV3-1 (or the pseudogene TRBV3-2) and TRBJ2-7, with D hard to call. The CDR3 contains 16 residues. Germline values: CDR1 LGHDT, CDR2 YNNKEL (reference sequence). Trimming stripped 4 bases from V and 0 bases from J, with 16 bases between. CDR3 region: CASSRFQADRSYEQYF. CDR3 DNA: TGTGCCAGCAGCCGGTTTCAGGCGGATCGCTCCTACGAGCAGTACTTC.

J is TRBJ1-5 and V is TRBV28, with D unresolved. Germline-derived CDR1 and CDR2 are MDHEN and SYDVKM. This CDR3 has 12 amino acids. The germline V and J ends were trimmed by 7 bases and 6 bases, with 10 bases remaining between them. The CDR3 is CASTPTGQPQHF. The CDR3 coding sequence is TGTGCCAGCACCCCCACGGGTCAGCCCCAGCATTTT.

The V call is TRBV7-9, the J call TRBJ2-1, with a tentative D call TRBD2 (5 bases). The CDR3 totals 14 residues. CDR1 is SEHNR and CDR2 is FQNEAQ in the germline V gene (reference sequence). Trimming cost V 5 bases and J 5 bases, with 13 bases left between them. The CDR3 region is CASSPPGLNNEQFF. The CDR3 DNA is TGTGCCAGCAGCCCGCCCGGACTCAACAATGAGCAGTTCTTC.

The chain recombines TRBV28 with TRBJ1-4, with D possibly TRBD1 on 6 matching bases. Trimming stripped 5 bases from V and 8 bases from J, with 15 bases between. The CDR3 consists of 14 residues. Per germline, CDR1 MDHEN and CDR2 SYDVKM. The CDR3 bases are TGTGCCAGCAGTCTACAGGGACTAGGGGAAAAACTGTTTTTT. It is translated as CASSLQGLGEKLFF.

This clone was counted between two and nine times. The rearrangement links TRBV5-6 to TRBJ2-2, with D unresolved. V was trimmed by 0 bases and J by 2 bases, leaving 5 bases between them. This CDR3 comprises 14 residues. CDR1 is SGHDT and CDR2 is YYEEEE in the germline V gene. CDR3 amino acids: CASSLALNTGELFF. The CDR3 region has the DNA TGTGCCAGCAGCTTGGCCCTAAACACCGGGGAGCTGTTTTTT.

V gene TRBV2 combines with J gene TRBJ1-1, with D uncertain. V was shortened by 0 bases and J by 1 base, with 9 bases between the two germline ends. The CDR3 sequence is 15 residues long. CDR1 and CDR2 from the germline V gene are SNHLY and FYNNEI. The CDR3 DNA follows: TGTGCCAGCAGTGAAGCAACAATTAGGAACACTGAAGCTTTCTTT. Amino acids: CASSEATIRNTEAFF.

Details on this clone: At the DNA level, this CDR3 is encoded by other sequences in the same sample as well. The V call is TRBV18, the J call TRBJ2-7; no reliable D call. Trimming left V 3 bases short and J 3 bases short, with 12 bases between. The germline V gene encodes CDR1 KGHSH and CDR2 LQKENI. There are 14 residues in the CDR3. CDR3 sequence (DNA): TGTGCCAGCTCACCTGACCGCCTCAGCTACGAGCAGTACTTC. Its translation: CASSPDRLSYEQYF.

The chain is built from TRBV18 and TRBJ1-4; unclear D gene. The germline gives CDR1 KGHSH, CDR2 LQKENI. This CDR3 comprises 13 residues. Trimming pared 6 bases from V and 0 bases from J, leaving 5 bases between. CDR3 nucleotides: TGTGCCAGCTCCCAAGCAACTAATGAAAAACTGTTTTTT. Its translation is CASSQATNEKLFF.

The V call is TRBV7-3, the J call TRBJ2-5; 9 bases agree with TRBD2. Germline V gene lookup returns CDR1 SGHTA and CDR2 FQGTGA. Trimming removed 5 bases from V and 5 bases from J; junction bases left unmatched: 6. The length of the CDR3 is 14 residues. Here the CDR3 DNA reads TGTGCCAGCAGCGTGGGACTAGCCGACGAGACCCAGTACTTC. It is translated as CASSVGLADETQYF.

The V call is TRBV5-6, the J call TRBJ1-3; 7 bases agree with TRBD1. Trimming removed 3 bases from V and 0 bases from J; junction bases left unmatched: 3. The CDR3 is 15 amino acids. The germline V gene has CDR1 SGHDT and CDR2 YYEEEE. The CDR3 here is CASSSRGISGNTIYF. CDR3 bases: TGTGCCAGCAGCTCCAGGGGGATCTCTGGAAACACCATATATTTT.

CDR3 loop: CASSSGVGELFF. DNA of the CDR3: TGTGCCAGCAGTTCAGGGGTAGGGGAGCTGTTTTTT. J is TRBJ2-2 and V is TRBV27; TRBD1 is a possible D gene (6 bases). Germline CDR1 and CDR2: MNHEY and SMNVEV (reference sequence). The CDR3 sequence is 12 residues long. The V and J ends lost 4 bases and 8 bases respectively, with 8 bases between them.

This chain connects TRBV2 to TRBJ1-4; D possibly corresponds to TRBD1 (5 bases). V was pared by 3 bases and J by 8 bases, with 10 bases between. The length of the CDR3 is 13 residues. Germline-derived CDR1 and CDR2 are SNHLY and FYNNEI. For the CDR3, the DNA is TGTGCCAGCAGTGACACGGGGGACGAAAAACTGTTTTTT. Translated, it gives CASSDTGDEKLFF.

The rearrangement links TRBV5-1 to TRBJ2-2, with TRBD2 matching 7 bases. Trimming cost V 0 bases and J 5 bases; bases outside gene matches: 7. The CDR3 loop spans 16 amino acids. Per the germline V gene, CDR1 is SGHRS and CDR2 is YFSETQ. In nucleotides, the CDR3 is TGCGCCAGCAGCTTGGCCCCTAGCGGCCAAACCGGGGAGCTGTTTTTT. Encoded protein: CASSLAPSGQTGELFF.

V gene TRBV9 combines with J gene TRBJ2-3; TRBD2 agrees at 7 bases. The J segment lost 4 bases and the V segment lost 5 bases, leaving 10 bases of the junction unmatched. The CDR3 spans 15 residues. CDR1 is SGDLS, CDR2 YYNGEE, per germline. This chain's CDR3 is CASSPLGGFPDTQYF. The CDR3 region has the DNA TGTGCCAGCAGTCCCCTGGGGGGGTTTCCAGATACGCAGTATTTT.

The chain combines TRBV4-1 with TRBJ1-5; no firm D call. Trimming shortened V by 1 base and J by 0 bases, and 7 bases separated the two germline ends. CDR1 and CDR2 from the germline V gene are MGHRA and YSYEKL. This CDR3 region has 15 residues. The CDR3 coding sequence is TGCGCCAGCAGCCAAGGGCATTATAGCAATCAGCCCCAGCATTTT. Protein: CASSQGHYSNQPQHF.

This clone has a single count. The rearrangement joins TRBV5-1 to TRBJ2-2; D uncertain. The CDR3 totals 13 residues. Germline CDR1 is SGHRS and CDR2 is YFSETQ. Deletions cut 2 bases from V and 6 bases from J, with 8 bases between. The CDR3 sequence: CASSLRVSGELFF. For the CDR3, the DNA is TGCGCCAGCAGCTTAAGGGTCTCCGGGGAGCTGTTTTTT.

The CDR3 bases are TGTGCCAGCAGTCTCGCGCGGGGTTCCTATAATTCACCCCTCCACTTT. Protein: CASSLARGSYNSPLHF. This sequence joins TRBV28 and TRBJ1-6, with no clear D. CDR3 length: 16 residues. Trimming took 5 bases from V and 1 from J, leaving 12 bases between them. In germline, CDR1 is MDHEN, CDR2 SYDVKM.